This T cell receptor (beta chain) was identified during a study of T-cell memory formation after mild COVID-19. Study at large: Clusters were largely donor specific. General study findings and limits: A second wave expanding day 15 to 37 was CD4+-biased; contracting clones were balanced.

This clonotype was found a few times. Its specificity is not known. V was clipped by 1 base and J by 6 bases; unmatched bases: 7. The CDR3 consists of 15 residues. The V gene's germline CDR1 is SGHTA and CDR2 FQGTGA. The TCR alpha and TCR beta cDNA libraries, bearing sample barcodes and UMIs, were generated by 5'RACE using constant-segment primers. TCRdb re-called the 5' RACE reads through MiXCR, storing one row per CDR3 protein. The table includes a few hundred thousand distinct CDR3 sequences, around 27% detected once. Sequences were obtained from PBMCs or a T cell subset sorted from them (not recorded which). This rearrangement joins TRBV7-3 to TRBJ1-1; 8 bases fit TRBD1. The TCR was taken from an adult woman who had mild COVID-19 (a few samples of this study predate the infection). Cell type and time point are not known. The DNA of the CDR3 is TGTGCCAGCAGCTTAATGGCAGGGGGCAGCCCTGAAGCTTTCTTT. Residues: CASSLMAGGSPEAFF.